These T cell receptor beta chains were read from a single sample in a study of identical twins. TCRdb independently ran MiXCR on the 5' RACE reads; one entry per CDR3 protein. This table has 400,000 to 500,000 distinct CDR3 sequences, under 20% appearing once. Specimen: naive T cells sorted from blood. These receptors were taken from a man aged 50 to 59 in good health. Both conserved end residues are part of each CDR3. A D gene is named only where the DNA matches it firmly. Rows give clone size only sometimes, using once, few, many, or a class for an expanded clone.

clone size: NA
J gene: TRBJ2-7
D gene: TRBD1
V gene: TRBV27
CDR3 DNA: TGTGCCAGCAGTTGGGACAGAACCTACGAGCAGTACTTC
CDR3 protein: CASSWDRTYEQYF

clone size: NA
J gene: TRBJ2-1
D gene: NA
V gene: TRBV30
CDR3 DNA: TGTGCCTGCCCCCGGGGTAGCTCCTACAATGAGCAGTTCTTC
CDR3 protein: CACPRGSSYNEQFF

clone size: many
J gene: TRBJ1-4
D gene: NA
V gene: TRBV14
CDR3 DNA: TGTGCCAGCAGCCAAGGTTACCTGGGGGAAAAACTGTTTTTT
CDR3 protein: CASSQGYLGEKLFF

clone size: many
J gene: TRBJ2-5
D gene: TRBD1
V gene: TRBV7-9
CDR3 DNA: TGTGCCAGCAGCCCGGGACAGGGGGCATTCCAAGAGACCCAGTACTTC
CDR3 protein: CASSPGQGAFQETQYF

clone size: few
J gene: TRBJ1-3
D gene: TRBD1
V gene: TRBV12-3/TRBV12-4
CDR3 DNA: TGTGCCAGCCTTAGGGGGCGTTTCTCTGGAAACACCATATATTTT
CDR3 protein: CASLRGRFSGNTIYF

clone size: few
J gene: TRBJ1-2
D gene: TRBD1
V gene: TRBV11-2
CDR3 DNA: TGTGCCAGCAGCTTAGCGGGACAGGGGGCTGGTGGCTACACCTTC
CDR3 protein: CASSLAGQGAGGYTF

clone size: NA
J gene: TRBJ2-2
D gene: TRBD2
V gene: TRBV27
CDR3 DNA: TGTGCCAGCAGTTTTCTAGCGGTAAACACCGGGGAGCTGTTTTTT
CDR3 protein: CASSFLAVNTGELFF

clone size: NA
J gene: TRBJ2-2
D gene: NA
V gene: TRBV20-1
CDR3 DNA: TGCAGTGCTAGAGACGTCGGGGAGCTGTTTTTT
CDR3 protein: CSARDVGELFF

clone size: many
J gene: TRBJ2-3
D gene: NA
V gene: TRBV20-1
CDR3 DNA: TGCAGTGCTAGCCTAGGAGTTAGCACAGATACGCAGTATTTT
CDR3 protein: CSASLGVSTDTQYF

clone size: many
J gene: TRBJ2-3
D gene: TRBD2
V gene: TRBV7-8
CDR3 DNA: TGTGCCAGCAGCGACTCTAGCGGGATCACAGATACGCAGTATTTT
CDR3 protein: CASSDSSGITDTQYF

clone size: few
J gene: TRBJ2-7
D gene: TRBD2
V gene: TRBV20-1
CDR3 DNA: TGCAGTGCTCCCTTGACTAGCGCAAGCTACGAGCAGTACTTC
CDR3 protein: CSAPLTSASYEQYF

clone size: NA
J gene: TRBJ2-2
D gene: NA
V gene: TRBV29-1
CDR3 DNA: TGCAGCGTTGAGGGCCGGAAACAGGGAAACACCGGGGAGCTGTTTTTT
CDR3 protein: CSVEGRKQGNTGELFF

clone size: few
J gene: TRBJ2-1
D gene: TRBD2
V gene: TRBV11-3
CDR3 DNA: TGTGCCAGCAGCTTAGACCCGGCGGGAGGATACAATGAGCAGTTCTTC
CDR3 protein: CASSLDPAGGYNEQFF

clone size: few
J gene: TRBJ1-4
D gene: NA
V gene: TRBV11-2
CDR3 DNA: TGTGCCAGCAGCTTAGGGACCCAAGGAAAACTGTTTTTT
CDR3 protein: CASSLGTQGKLFF

clone size: once
J gene: TRBJ2-5
D gene: NA
V gene: TRBV12-3/TRBV12-4
CDR3 DNA: TGTGCCAGCAGCCGGGCGCCACTTCCGGAGACCCAGTACTTC
CDR3 protein: CASSRAPLPETQYF

clone size: many
J gene: TRBJ1-1
D gene: NA
V gene: TRBV20-1
CDR3 DNA: TGCAGTGCTAGTCAAGGGAGGTCGAACACTGAAGCTTTCTTT
CDR3 protein: CSASQGRSNTEAFF

clone size: few
J gene: TRBJ2-1
D gene: TRBD2
V gene: TRBV6-1
CDR3 DNA: TGTGCCAGCAGCCCAGCCGGGACTAGATTCTCCTACAATGAGCAGTTCTTC
CDR3 protein: CASSPAGTRFSYNEQFF

clone size: few
J gene: TRBJ2-7
D gene: NA
V gene: TRBV10-2
CDR3 DNA: TGCGCCATCGTACCATCCGACGGCTCCTACGAGCAGTACTTC
CDR3 protein: CAIVPSDGSYEQYF

clone size: many
J gene: TRBJ2-1
D gene: NA
V gene: TRBV6-2/TRBV6-3
CDR3 DNA: TGTGCCAGCAGTTACCGCCAGATTATCAATGAGCAGTTCTTC
CDR3 protein: CASSYRQIINEQFF

clone size: NA
J gene: TRBJ2-3
D gene: TRBD2
V gene: TRBV5-1
CDR3 DNA: TGCGCCAGCAGCTTGGCCAATTTAGCGGGAAGCACAGATACGCAGTATTTT
CDR3 protein: CASSLANLAGSTDTQYF

clone size: NA
J gene: TRBJ2-5
D gene: NA
V gene: TRBV5-1
CDR3 DNA: TGCGCCAGCAGCTTAACTAGCCCATTTCAAGAGACCCAGTACTTC
CDR3 protein: CASSLTSPFQETQYF

clone size: many
J gene: TRBJ1-5
D gene: TRBD1
V gene: TRBV28
CDR3 DNA: TGTGCCAGCAGTCCTCGGGACAGGGGTACTGATCAGCCCCAGCATTTT
CDR3 protein: CASSPRDRGTDQPQHF

clone size: NA
J gene: TRBJ2-7
D gene: TRBD1
V gene: TRBV11-2
CDR3 DNA: TGTGCCAGCAGCTTAACAGGGGGCGCGGTCCACGAGCAGTACTTC
CDR3 protein: CASSLTGGAVHEQYF

clone size: NA
J gene: TRBJ2-2
D gene: NA
V gene: TRBV11-2
CDR3 DNA: TGTGCCAGCAGCCGACGTTGGGGAGCGAACACCGGGGAGCTGTTTTTT
CDR3 protein: CASSRRWGANTGELFF

clone size: NA
J gene: TRBJ2-1
D gene: NA
V gene: TRBV11-2
CDR3 DNA: TGTGCCAGCAGCTTATCTGGGGCGCGCAATGAGCAGTTCTTC
CDR3 protein: CASSLSGARNEQFF

clone size: NA
J gene: TRBJ2-1
D gene: NA
V gene: TRBV7-9
CDR3 DNA: TGTGCCAGCAGCTTAAACGGGGACTTCTACAATGAGCAGTTCTTC
CDR3 protein: CASSLNGDFYNEQFF

clone size: NA
J gene: TRBJ2-1
D gene: TRBD2
V gene: TRBV20-1
CDR3 DNA: TGCAGTGCTAATGCGGGACTAGCCGTCAATGAGCAGTTCTTC
CDR3 protein: CSANAGLAVNEQFF

clone size: NA
J gene: TRBJ2-7
D gene: NA
V gene: TRBV27
CDR3 DNA: TGTGCCAGCAGTCCGAACGGTCGGGAGCAGTACTTC
CDR3 protein: CASSPNGREQYF

clone size: NA
J gene: TRBJ2-1
D gene: TRBD2
V gene: TRBV6-1
CDR3 DNA: TGTGCCAGCAGTCCCAGGACTAGCGGGATATACGATGAGCAGTTCTTC
CDR3 protein: CASSPRTSGIYDEQFF

clone size: NA
J gene: TRBJ2-3
D gene: NA
V gene: TRBV12-3/TRBV12-4
CDR3 DNA: TGTGCCAGCAGTTCGGCCGTGCCGGCGCAGTATTTT
CDR3 protein: CASSSAVPAQYF

clone size: many
J gene: TRBJ2-7
D gene: TRBD1
V gene: TRBV6-2/TRBV6-3
CDR3 DNA: TGTGCCACCGAAGACAGGGAAGGCTACGAGCAGTACTTC
CDR3 protein: CATEDREGYEQYF

clone size: few
J gene: TRBJ2-1
D gene: TRBD2
V gene: TRBV20-1
CDR3 DNA: TGCAGTGCTTATACCCCAGCGGGAGGCCATGAGCAGTTCTTC
CDR3 protein: CSAYTPAGGHEQFF

clone size: NA
J gene: TRBJ1-1
D gene: NA
V gene: TRBV29-1
CDR3 DNA: TGCAGCGTTCCTTCATACACTGAAGCTTTCTTT
CDR3 protein: CSVPSYTEAFF

clone size: many
J gene: TRBJ2-1
D gene: NA
V gene: TRBV5-1
CDR3 DNA: TGCGCCTCACGTCTGGGGTACTCCTACAATGAGCAGTTCTTC
CDR3 protein: CASRLGYSYNEQFF

clone size: few
J gene: TRBJ2-1
D gene: TRBD2
V gene: TRBV4-2
CDR3 DNA: TGTGCCAGCAGCCTAGGGACTAGCGGGGGGGCAGAGCAGTTCTTC
CDR3 protein: CASSLGTSGGAEQFF

clone size: NA
J gene: TRBJ2-1
D gene: NA
V gene: TRBV12-3/TRBV12-4
CDR3 DNA: TGTGCCAGCACCTTGACAGATAACAATGAGCAGTTCTTC
CDR3 protein: CASTLTDNNEQFF

clone size: few
J gene: TRBJ2-1
D gene: TRBD2
V gene: TRBV7-8
CDR3 DNA: TGTGCCAGCAGCTTAAGCATCGCCAGGCAGGGAGCGGGGGATGGCAATGAGCAGTTCTTC
CDR3 protein: CASSLSIARQGAGDGNEQFF

clone size: many
J gene: TRBJ2-1
D gene: NA
V gene: TRBV5-1
CDR3 DNA: TGCGCCAGCAGCTTGGCGGGACGTCTGCATGAGCAGTTCTTC
CDR3 protein: CASSLAGRLHEQFF

clone size: few
J gene: TRBJ2-6
D gene: TRBD1
V gene: TRBV4-1
CDR3 DNA: TGCGCCAGCAGACTTTTTGCCGGGACAGGGGGGTCTGGGGCCAACGTCCTGACTTTC
CDR3 protein: CASRLFAGTGGSGANVLTF

clone size: NA
J gene: TRBJ2-2
D gene: NA
V gene: TRBV4-3
CDR3 DNA: TGCGCCAGCAGCCAAGAAGCGAGGACCGGGGAGCTGTTTTTT
CDR3 protein: CASSQEARTGELFF

clone size: NA
J gene: TRBJ2-4
D gene: NA
V gene: TRBV20-1
CDR3 DNA: TGCAGTGCTAGAGATACGCTGGCCGGTAACATTCAGTACTTC
CDR3 protein: CSARDTLAGNIQYF

clone size: many
J gene: TRBJ2-2
D gene: TRBD2
V gene: TRBV9
CDR3 DNA: TGTGCCAGCAGCGTGGCGGGAGACACCGGGGAGCTGTTTTTT
CDR3 protein: CASSVAGDTGELFF

clone size: NA
J gene: TRBJ2-5
D gene: TRBD2
V gene: TRBV27
CDR3 DNA: TGTGCCAGCAGTTTTACTAGCGGAACCCAAGAGACCCAGTACTTC
CDR3 protein: CASSFTSGTQETQYF

clone size: NA
J gene: TRBJ2-7
D gene: NA
V gene: TRBV20-1
CDR3 DNA: TGCAGTGCTAGGGGGACTCTCTACGAGCAGTACTTC
CDR3 protein: CSARGTLYEQYF

clone size: NA
J gene: TRBJ2-5
D gene: NA
V gene: TRBV29-1
CDR3 DNA: TGCAGCGTTGACAGTGGAGGGACCCAGTACTTC
CDR3 protein: CSVDSGGTQYF

clone size: NA
J gene: TRBJ2-5
D gene: NA
V gene: TRBV20-1
CDR3 DNA: TGCAGTGCTAGAGATACCAGCGGGCTGCGATGGCCCCAGTACTTC
CDR3 protein: CSARDTSGLRWPQYF

clone size: few
J gene: TRBJ2-2
D gene: TRBD2
V gene: TRBV7-3
CDR3 DNA: TGTGCCAGCAGCTTAATTGCTAGCGGGAGGCCTAACGCGAACACCGGGGAGCTGTTTTTT
CDR3 protein: CASSLIASGRPNANTGELFF

clone size: many
J gene: TRBJ2-7
D gene: TRBD2
V gene: TRBV6-2/TRBV6-3
CDR3 DNA: TGTGCCACCGCAGTAGCGGGAGCCTCCTACGAGCAGTACTTC
CDR3 protein: CATAVAGASYEQYF

clone size: few
J gene: TRBJ1-4
D gene: NA
V gene: TRBV10-3
CDR3 DNA: TGTGCCATCAGTGAGTCGGTAGGGCAGAATAATGAAAAACTGTTTTTT
CDR3 protein: CAISESVGQNNEKLFF

clone size: few
J gene: TRBJ2-1
D gene: NA
V gene: TRBV20-1
CDR3 DNA: TGCAGTGCCAAAGAGATGGGGCCTATTGGGGAAGGTTTTGAGTTCTTC
CDR3 protein: CSAKEMGPIGEGFEFF

clone size: NA
J gene: TRBJ2-4
D gene: NA
V gene: TRBV18
CDR3 DNA: TGTGCCAGCTCACCGACAATAGCCAAAAACATTCAGTACTTC
CDR3 protein: CASSPTIAKNIQYF

clone size: many
J gene: TRBJ2-2
D gene: NA
V gene: TRBV15
CDR3 DNA: TGTGCCACCTCGGCAGCAAACACCGGGGAGCTGTTTTTT
CDR3 protein: CATSAANTGELFF

clone size: NA
J gene: TRBJ1-1
D gene: NA
V gene: TRBV10-3
CDR3 DNA: TGTGCCATCAGTGACCAGACAGCCCTGGGAGCTTTCTTT
CDR3 protein: CAISDQTALGAFF

clone size: NA
J gene: TRBJ2-7
D gene: TRBD1
V gene: TRBV6-4
CDR3 DNA: TGTGCCACGCGACTCAATGAGGGGGCCACGTACGAGCAGTACTTC
CDR3 protein: CATRLNEGATYEQYF

clone size: NA
J gene: TRBJ2-5
D gene: TRBD2
V gene: TRBV4-2
CDR3 DNA: TGTGCCAGCAGCCATCGGGACTTAGCGGGTGAGACCCAGTACTTC
CDR3 protein: CASSHRDLAGETQYF